This TCR beta chain was retrieved from a study of tissue T cells after allogeneic stem cell transplantation. Study details: Pathologist H&E review favored samples with visible lymphocytes for sequencing among multiple samples. Findings and caveats of the study: Within patients, tissue anatomy strongly shaped TCR repertoire composition. Only a limited share of tissue TCRs appeared in blood or spleen.

Clones were sequenced by immunoSEQ multiplex PCR, and TCRdb holds only the in-frame ones, with some missing. The table includes a few thousand clones, around four fifths detected once. Steroid-refractory graft-versus-host disease after allogeneic hematopoietic cell transplant qualified adults for prospective research-autopsy enrollment. Median post-mortem interval was roughly 9.9 hours for GI, liver, skin and lymphoid tissues. This clone was counted once. Its antigen is still unknown. In germline, CDR1 is SGHAT, CDR2 FQNNGV. Unmatched junction bases numbered 6, after V lost 1 base and J lost 6 bases. The CDR3 runs 15 residues.

V usage is TRBV11-2 and J usage is TRBJ2-3; 8 bases are shared with TRBD1. Sample: esophageal tissue, taken at autopsy. The clonotype comes from a male patient of 60 years or more with steroid-refractory graft-versus-host disease after an allogeneic stem cell transplant. The T cells may partly be graft donor cells. CDR3 in DNA: TGTGCCAGCAGCTTAGTGGGCAGGGGGCCGGATACGCAGTATTTT. Amino acids: CASSLVGRGPDTQYF.